This TCR beta chain emerged from a study of OX40 agonist ivuxolimab in advanced cancers. At the level of the study: Eligibility rules accepted prior anti-PD-1, anti-PD-L1 or anti-CTLA-4 therapy, and 30% to 40% had some. Whole-study results and caveats: At 0.1 to 3.0 mg/kg and by week 6, clonal expansion occurred in CD4+ and CD8+ blood T cells.

This clone was observed once. Its specificity is not known. V lost 3 bases, J lost 0 bases, and 5 bases stayed unmatched. The CDR3 contains 17 residues. Germline CDR1 ENHRY, CDR2 SYGVKD. The table came from immunoSEQ multiplex PCR; TCRdb's copy has only in-frame clones and leaves some out. The sample consists of 53,000 or so clones, 84% of them appearing once. The chain employs TRBV10-3 and TRBJ2-3; 11 bases are a match to TRBD2. The sample consisted of CD4+ or CD8+ T cells sorted from blood, taken in a trial of the OX40 agonist ivuxolimab. The clonotype comes from an adult with an advanced solid tumor such as melanoma, head and neck, liver or kidney cancer. CDR3 sequence reads: CAISETWTSGSTDTQYF. CDR3 nucleotide sequence: TGTGCCATCAGTGAAACCTGGACTAGCGGGAGCACAGATACGCAGTATTTT.